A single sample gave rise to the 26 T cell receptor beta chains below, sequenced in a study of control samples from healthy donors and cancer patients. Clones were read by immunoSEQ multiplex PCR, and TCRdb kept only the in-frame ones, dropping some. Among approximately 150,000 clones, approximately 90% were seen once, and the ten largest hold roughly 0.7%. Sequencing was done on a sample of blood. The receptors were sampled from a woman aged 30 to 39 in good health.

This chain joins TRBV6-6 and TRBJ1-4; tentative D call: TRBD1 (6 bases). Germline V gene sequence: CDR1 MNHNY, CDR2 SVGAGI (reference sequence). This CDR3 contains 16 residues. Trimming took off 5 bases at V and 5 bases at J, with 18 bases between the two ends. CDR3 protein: CASSRHWAGENEKLFF. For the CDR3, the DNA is TGTGCCAGCAGTCGACACTGGGCAGGGGAAAATGAAAAACTGTTTTTT.

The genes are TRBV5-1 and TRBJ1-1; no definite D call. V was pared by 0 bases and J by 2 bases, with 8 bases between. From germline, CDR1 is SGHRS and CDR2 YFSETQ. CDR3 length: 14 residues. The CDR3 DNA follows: TGCGCCAGCAGCTTGGCAGAAGAAAACACTGAAGCTTTCTTT. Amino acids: CASSLAEENTEAFF.

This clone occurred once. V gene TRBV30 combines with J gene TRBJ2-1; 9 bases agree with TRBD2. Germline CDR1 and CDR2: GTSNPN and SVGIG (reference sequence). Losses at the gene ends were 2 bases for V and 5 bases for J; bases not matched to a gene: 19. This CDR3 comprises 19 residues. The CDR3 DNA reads TGTGCCTGGAGTTCAAGAGGGACAGCGGGACTAGCCATACACAATGAGCAGTTCTTC. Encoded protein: CAWSSRGTAGLAIHNEQFF.

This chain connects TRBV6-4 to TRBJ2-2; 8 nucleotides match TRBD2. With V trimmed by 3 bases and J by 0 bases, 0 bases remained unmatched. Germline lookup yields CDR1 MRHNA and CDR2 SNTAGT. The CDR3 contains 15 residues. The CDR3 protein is CASSELAANTGELFF. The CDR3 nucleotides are TGTGCCAGCAGTGAACTAGCGGCGAACACCGGGGAGCTGTTTTTT.

The CDR3 DNA reads as TGTGCCAGCAGCCTCTTAGCGGGGGACCAAGAGACCCAGTACTTC. Protein: CASSLLAGDQETQYF. J is TRBJ2-5 and V is TRBV14; TRBD2 matches at 9 bases. Looked up from germline, CDR1 is SGHDN and CDR2 is FVKESK. The CDR3 loop spans 15 amino acids. Trimming at V came to 4 bases and at J to 0 bases, leaving 3 bases not matched to a gene.

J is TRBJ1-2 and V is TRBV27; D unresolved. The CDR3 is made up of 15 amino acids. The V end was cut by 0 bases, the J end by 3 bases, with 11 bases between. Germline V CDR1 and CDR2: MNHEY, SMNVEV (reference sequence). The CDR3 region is CASSLSNGGHYGYTF. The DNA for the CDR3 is TGTGCCAGCAGTTTATCGAACGGAGGGCACTATGGCTACACCTTC.

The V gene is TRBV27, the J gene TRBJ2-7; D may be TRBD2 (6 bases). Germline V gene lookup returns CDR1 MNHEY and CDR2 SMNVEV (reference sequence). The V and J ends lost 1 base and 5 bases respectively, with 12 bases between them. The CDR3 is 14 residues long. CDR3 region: CASSLLGASDEQYF. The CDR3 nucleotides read TGTGCCAGCAGTTTATTGGGTGCTAGCGACGAGCAGTACTTC.

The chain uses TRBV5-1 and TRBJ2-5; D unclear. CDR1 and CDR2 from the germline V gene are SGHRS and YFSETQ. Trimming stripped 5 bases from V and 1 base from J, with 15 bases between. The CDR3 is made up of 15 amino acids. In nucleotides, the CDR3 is TGCGCCAGCAGATTACGGAGACAAATCCAAGAGACCCAGTACTTC. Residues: CASRLRRQIQETQYF.

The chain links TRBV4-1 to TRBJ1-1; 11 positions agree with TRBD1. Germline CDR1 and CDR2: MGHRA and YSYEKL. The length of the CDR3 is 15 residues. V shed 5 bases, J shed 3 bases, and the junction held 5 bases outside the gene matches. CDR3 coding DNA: TGCGCCAGCAGCTGGTCGGGACAGGGGGACACTGAAGCTTTCTTT. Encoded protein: CASSWSGQGDTEAFF.

CDR3 amino acids: CASSLGGTGGDQPQHF. The CDR3 DNA reads as TGCGCCAGCAGCTTAGGGGGAACAGGGGGTGATCAGCCCCAGCATTTT. The chain joins TRBV5-1 to TRBJ1-5; 8 bases line up with TRBD1. Germline V lookup: CDR1 SGHRS, CDR2 YFSETQ. The CDR3 spans 16 residues. Germline trimming cut 2 bases from V and 5 bases from J; bases unmatched to any gene: 9.

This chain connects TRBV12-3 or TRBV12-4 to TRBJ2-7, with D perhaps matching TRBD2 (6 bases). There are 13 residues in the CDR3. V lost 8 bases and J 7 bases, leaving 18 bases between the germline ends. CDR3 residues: CASGYGGNREQYF. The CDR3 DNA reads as TGTGCCAGCGGATACGGGGGTAACCGGGAGCAGTACTTC.

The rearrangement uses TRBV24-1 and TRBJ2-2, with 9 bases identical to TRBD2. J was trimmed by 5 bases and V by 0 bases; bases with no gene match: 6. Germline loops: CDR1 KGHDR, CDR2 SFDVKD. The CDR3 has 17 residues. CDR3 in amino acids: CATSDLLVSGGTGELFF. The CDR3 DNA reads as TGTGCCACCAGTGATTTGCTGGTTAGCGGGGGTACCGGGGAGCTGTTTTTT.

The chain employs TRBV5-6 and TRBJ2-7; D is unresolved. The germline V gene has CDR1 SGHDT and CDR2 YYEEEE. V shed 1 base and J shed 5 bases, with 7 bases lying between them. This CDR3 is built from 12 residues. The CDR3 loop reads CASSLFKNEQYF. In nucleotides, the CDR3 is TGTGCCAGCAGCTTGTTTAAAAACGAGCAGTACTTC.

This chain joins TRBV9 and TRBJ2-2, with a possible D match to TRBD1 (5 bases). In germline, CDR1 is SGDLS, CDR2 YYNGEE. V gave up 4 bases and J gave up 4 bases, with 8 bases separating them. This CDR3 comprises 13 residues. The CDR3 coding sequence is TGTGCCAGCAGCTCAGGGATCACCGGGGAGCTGTTTTTT. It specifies CASSSGITGELFF.

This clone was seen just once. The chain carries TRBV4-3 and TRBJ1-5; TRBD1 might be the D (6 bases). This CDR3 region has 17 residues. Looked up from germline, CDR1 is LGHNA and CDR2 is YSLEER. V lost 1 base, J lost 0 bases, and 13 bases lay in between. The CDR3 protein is CASSQGQAPYSNQPQHF. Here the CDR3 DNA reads TGCGCCAGCAGCCAAGGACAGGCCCCTTATAGCAATCAGCCCCAGCATTTT.

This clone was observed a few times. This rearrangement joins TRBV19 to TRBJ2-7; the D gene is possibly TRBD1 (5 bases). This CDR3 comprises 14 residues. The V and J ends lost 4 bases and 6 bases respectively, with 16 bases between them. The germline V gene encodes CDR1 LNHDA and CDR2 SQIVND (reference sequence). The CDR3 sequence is CASSTVQGRIEQYF. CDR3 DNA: TGTGCCAGTAGTACCGTGCAGGGTAGGATCGAGCAGTACTTC.

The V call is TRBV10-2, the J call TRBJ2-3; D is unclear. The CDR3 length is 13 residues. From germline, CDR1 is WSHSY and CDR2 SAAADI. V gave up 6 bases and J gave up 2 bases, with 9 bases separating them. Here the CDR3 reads CASSAEITDTQYF. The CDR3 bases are TGCGCCAGCAGCGCCGAGATCACAGATACGCAGTATTTT.

The CDR3 loop reads CASSLEKREPDTQYF. As DNA, the CDR3 is TGTGCCAGCAGCTTGGAAAAGCGGGAGCCAGATACGCAGTATTTT. The chain combines TRBV5-6 with TRBJ2-3, with TRBD2 matching 8 bases. Losses at the gene ends were 0 bases for V and 4 bases for J; bases not matched to a gene: 4. The CDR3 has 15 amino acids. The germline V gene encodes CDR1 SGHDT and CDR2 YYEEEE.

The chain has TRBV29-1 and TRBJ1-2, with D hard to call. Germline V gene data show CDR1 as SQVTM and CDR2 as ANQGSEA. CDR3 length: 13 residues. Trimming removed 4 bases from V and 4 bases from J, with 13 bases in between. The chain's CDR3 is CSVVEGGLYGYTF. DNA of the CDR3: TGCAGCGTTGTTGAGGGTGGGCTCTATGGCTACACCTTC.

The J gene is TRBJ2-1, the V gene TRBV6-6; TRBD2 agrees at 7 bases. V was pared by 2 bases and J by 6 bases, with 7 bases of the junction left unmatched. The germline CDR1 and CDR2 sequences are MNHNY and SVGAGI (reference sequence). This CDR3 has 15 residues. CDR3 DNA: TGTGCCAGCAGTTACAGTGGCGGGAGAAGCAATGAGCAGTTCTTC. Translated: CASSYSGGRSNEQFF.

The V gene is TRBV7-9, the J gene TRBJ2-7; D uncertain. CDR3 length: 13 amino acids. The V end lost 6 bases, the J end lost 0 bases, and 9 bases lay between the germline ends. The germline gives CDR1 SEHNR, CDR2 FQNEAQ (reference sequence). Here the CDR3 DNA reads TGTGCCAGCAGTCCTCAAAGCTCCTACGAGCAGTACTTC. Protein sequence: CASSPQSSYEQYF.

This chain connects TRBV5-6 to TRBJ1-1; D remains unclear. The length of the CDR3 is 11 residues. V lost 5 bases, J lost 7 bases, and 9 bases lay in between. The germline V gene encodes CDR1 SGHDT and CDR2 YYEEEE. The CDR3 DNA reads TGTGCCAGCAGTTCTAGGAATGAAGCTTTCTTT. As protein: CASSSRNEAFF.

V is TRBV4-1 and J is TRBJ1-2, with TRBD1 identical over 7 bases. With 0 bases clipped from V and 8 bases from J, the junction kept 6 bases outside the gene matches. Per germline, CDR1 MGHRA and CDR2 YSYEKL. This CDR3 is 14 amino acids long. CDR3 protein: CASSQDMTGPGYTF. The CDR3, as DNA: TGCGCCAGCAGCCAAGATATGACAGGGCCCGGCTACACCTTC.

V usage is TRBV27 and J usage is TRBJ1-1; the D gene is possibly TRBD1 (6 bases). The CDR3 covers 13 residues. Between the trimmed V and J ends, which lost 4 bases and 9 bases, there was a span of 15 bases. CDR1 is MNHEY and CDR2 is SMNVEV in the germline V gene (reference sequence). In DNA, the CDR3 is TGTGCCAGCAGTTCGAGCCTACAGGGAAAAGCTTTCTTT. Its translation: CASSSSLQGKAFF.

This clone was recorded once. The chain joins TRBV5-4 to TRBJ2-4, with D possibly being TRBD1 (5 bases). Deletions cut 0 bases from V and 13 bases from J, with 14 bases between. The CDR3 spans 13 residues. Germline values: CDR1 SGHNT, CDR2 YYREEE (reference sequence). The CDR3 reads CASSLADRGVQYF. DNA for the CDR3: TGTGCCAGCAGCTTGGCAGACAGAGGCGTACAGTACTTC. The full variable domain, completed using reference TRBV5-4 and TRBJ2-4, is ETGVTQSPTHLIKTRGQQVTLRCSSQSGHNTVSWYQQALGQGPQFIFQYYREEENGRGNFPPRFSGLQFPNYSSELNVNALELDDSALYLCASSLADRGVQYFGAGTRLSVL.

The CDR3 region is CASSQGTIRGLGGYTF. The CDR3 DNA is TGTGCCAGCAGCCAAGGGACGATCAGGGGGCTGGGAGGCTACACCTTC. The chain is built from TRBV4-2 and TRBJ1-2; 8 bases agree with TRBD1. CDR1 is LGHNA and CDR2 is YNFKEQ in the germline V gene. The CDR3 runs 16 residues. V shed 1 base and J 8 bases; nucleotides not matched to a gene: 12.